This T cell receptor beta chain was retrieved from a study of T cells in Graves' hyperthyroidism and ophthalmopathy. Study-wide findings and caveats: Researchers found most expanded thyroid clonotypes above 0.001 in blood as well. Patients with ophthalmopathy were separated from those with stable hyperthyroidism by a 13 V-J model.

Trimming cost V 6 bases and J 3 bases; bases outside gene matches: 7. CDR3 length equals 14 residues. TCR beta CDR3 regions were amplified from RNA. During a first-round RT-PCR of the TCR CDR3, the HTBI primer set was used. In TCRdb, the multiplex PCR reads were re-called with MiXCR into one record per CDR3 protein. This sample has around 350,000 distinct CDR3 sequences, with 19% found just once. Criteria for exclusion of patients were uncontrolled infection, other autoimmune disease, pregnancy or lactation. This clonotype came up many times. The target antigen is unknown. V and J are TRBV12-3 or TRBV12-4 and TRBJ2-5; 7 bases match TRBD1. The receptor was isolated from a young woman with Graves' hyperthyroidism. Sequencing input: blood. This CDR3 is CASSSTGTEETQYF. The CDR3 DNA is TGTGCCAGCAGCTCCACCGGGACAGAAGAGACCCAGTACTTC.